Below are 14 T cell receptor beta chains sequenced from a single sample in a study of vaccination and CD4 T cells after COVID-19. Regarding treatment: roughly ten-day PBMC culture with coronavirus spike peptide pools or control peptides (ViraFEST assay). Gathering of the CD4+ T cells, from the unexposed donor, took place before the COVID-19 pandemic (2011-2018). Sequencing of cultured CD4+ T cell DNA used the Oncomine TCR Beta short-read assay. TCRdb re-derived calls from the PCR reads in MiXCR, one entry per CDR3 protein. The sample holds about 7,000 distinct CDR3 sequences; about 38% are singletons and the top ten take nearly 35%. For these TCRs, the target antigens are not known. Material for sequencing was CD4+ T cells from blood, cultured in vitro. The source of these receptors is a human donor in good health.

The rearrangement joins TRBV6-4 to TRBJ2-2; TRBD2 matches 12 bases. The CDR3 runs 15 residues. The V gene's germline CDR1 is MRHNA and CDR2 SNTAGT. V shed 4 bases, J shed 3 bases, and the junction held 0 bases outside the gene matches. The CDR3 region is CASSGTSGDTGELFF. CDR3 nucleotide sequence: TGTGCCAGCAGTGGGACTAGCGGGGACACCGGGGAGCTGTTTTTT.

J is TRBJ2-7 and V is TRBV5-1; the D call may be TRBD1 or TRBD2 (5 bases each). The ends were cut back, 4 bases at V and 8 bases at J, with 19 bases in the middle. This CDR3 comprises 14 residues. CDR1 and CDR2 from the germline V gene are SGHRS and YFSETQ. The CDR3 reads CASSPSGAARKQYF. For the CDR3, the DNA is TGCGCCAGCAGCCCATCCGGGGCTGCTCGGAAGCAGTACTTC.

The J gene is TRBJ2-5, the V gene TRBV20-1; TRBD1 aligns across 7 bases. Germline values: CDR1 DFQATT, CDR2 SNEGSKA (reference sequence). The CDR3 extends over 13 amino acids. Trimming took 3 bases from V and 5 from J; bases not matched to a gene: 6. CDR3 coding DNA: TGCAGTGCTAGGAAAGGGGGCGCCGAGACCCAGTACTTC. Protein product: CSARKGGAETQYF.

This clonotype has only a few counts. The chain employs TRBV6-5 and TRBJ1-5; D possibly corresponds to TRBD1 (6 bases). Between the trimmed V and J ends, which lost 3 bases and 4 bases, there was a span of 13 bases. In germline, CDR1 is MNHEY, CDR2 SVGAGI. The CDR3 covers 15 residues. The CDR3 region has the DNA TGTGCCAGCAGTTATACTTCAGGGGTTAATCAGCCCCAGCATTTT. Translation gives CASSYTSGVNQPQHF.

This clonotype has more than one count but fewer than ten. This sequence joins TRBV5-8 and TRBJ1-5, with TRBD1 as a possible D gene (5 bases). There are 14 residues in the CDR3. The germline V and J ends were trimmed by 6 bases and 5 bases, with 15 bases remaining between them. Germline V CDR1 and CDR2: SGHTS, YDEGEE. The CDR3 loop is CASTLIRGDQPQHF. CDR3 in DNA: TGTGCCAGCACCCTGATAAGGGGCGATCAGCCCCAGCATTTT.

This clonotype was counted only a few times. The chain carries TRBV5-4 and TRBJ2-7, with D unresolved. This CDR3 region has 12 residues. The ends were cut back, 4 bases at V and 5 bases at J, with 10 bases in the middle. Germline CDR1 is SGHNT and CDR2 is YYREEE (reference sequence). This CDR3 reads CASSGERNEQYF. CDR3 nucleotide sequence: TGTGCCAGCAGCGGAGAAAGGAACGAGCAGTACTTC.

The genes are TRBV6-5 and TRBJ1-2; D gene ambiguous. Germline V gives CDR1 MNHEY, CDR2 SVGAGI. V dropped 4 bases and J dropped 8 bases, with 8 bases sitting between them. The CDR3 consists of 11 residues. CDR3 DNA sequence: TGTGCCAGCAGTTCACTAGGAGGCTACACCTTC. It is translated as CASSSLGGYTF.

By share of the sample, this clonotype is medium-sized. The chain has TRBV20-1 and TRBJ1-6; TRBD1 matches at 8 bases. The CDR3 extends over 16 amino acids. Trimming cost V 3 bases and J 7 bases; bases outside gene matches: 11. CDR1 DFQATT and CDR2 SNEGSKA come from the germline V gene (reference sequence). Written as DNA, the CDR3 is TGCAGTGCTAGGAATGAACGGACAGGGTCAAATTCACCCCTCCACTTT. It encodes CSARNERTGSNSPLHF.

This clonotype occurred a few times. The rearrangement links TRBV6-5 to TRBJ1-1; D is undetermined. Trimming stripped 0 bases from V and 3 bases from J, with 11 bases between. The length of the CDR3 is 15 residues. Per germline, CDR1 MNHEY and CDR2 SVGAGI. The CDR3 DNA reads TGTGCCAGCAGTTACTCAGCTTTGGTGGACACTGAAGCTTTCTTT. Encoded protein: CASSYSALVDTEAFF.

The CDR3 spells CASKNVVDNEQFF. DNA for the CDR3: TGTGCCAGCAAGAACGTCGTTGACAATGAGCAGTTCTTC. The chain recombines TRBV6-1 with TRBJ2-1; no firm D call. V was pared by 7 bases and J by 5 bases, with 12 bases between. The CDR3 extends over 13 amino acids. CDR1 is MNHNS, CDR2 SASEGT, per germline.

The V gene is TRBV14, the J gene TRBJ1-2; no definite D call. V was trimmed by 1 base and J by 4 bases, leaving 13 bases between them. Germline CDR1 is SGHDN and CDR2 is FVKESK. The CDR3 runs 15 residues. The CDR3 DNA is TGTGCCAGCAGCCAAGTGGCGGGTTGGGGCTATGGCTACACCTTC. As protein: CASSQVAGWGYGYTF.

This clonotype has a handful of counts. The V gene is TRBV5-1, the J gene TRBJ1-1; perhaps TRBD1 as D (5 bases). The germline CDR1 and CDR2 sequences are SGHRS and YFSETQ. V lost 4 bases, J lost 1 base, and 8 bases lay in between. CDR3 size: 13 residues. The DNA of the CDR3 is TGCGCCAGCAGCACTGGACAGAACACTGAAGCTTTCTTT. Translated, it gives CASSTGQNTEAFF.

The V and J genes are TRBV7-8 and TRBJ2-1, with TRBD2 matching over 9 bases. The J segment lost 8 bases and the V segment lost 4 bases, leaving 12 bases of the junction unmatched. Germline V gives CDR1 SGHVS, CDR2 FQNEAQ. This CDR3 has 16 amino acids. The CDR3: CASSSGWRGGVDEQFF. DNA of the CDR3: TGTGCCAGCAGCTCCGGGTGGCGGGGGGGCGTGGATGAGCAGTTCTTC. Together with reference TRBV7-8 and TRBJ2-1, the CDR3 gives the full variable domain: GAGVSQSPRYKVAKRGQDVALRCDPISGHVSLFWYQQALGQGPEFLTYFQNEAQLDKSGLPSDRFFAERPEGSVSTLKIQRTQQEDSAVYLCASSSGWRGGVDEQFFGPGTRLTVL.

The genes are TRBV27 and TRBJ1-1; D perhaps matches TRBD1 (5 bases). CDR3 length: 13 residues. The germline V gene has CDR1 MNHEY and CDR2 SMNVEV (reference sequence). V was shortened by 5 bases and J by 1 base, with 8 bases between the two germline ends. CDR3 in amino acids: CASSRTGNTEAFF. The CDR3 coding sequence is TGTGCCAGCAGTAGAACAGGGAACACTGAAGCTTTCTTT.